Following are 20 T cell receptor beta chains from one sample sequenced in a study of shared clonotypes between healthy human individuals (dated by TCRdb to about 2020). Library method: the immunoSEQ multiplex PCR assay. In its TCRdb copy, this immuneACCESS table keeps in-frame sequences only and misses some clones. Where compared with another copy, unresolved V genes explain less than half of these, and the others have no known cause. For this sample the table gives fewer than 400,000 clones, of which around two thirds were detected only once. The top ten hold 10% to 13% of the sample. The sequenced sample was memory CD4+ T cells sorted from blood. Read against the paper, the sample's cell subset or site label means: CD45RA-negative fraction. The receptors here all came from a man aged 30 to 39 in good health.

V is TRBV19 and J is TRBJ1-2; a possible D gene is TRBD1 (6 bases). Germline CDR1 LNHDA, CDR2 SQIVND (reference sequence). Trimming shortened V by 6 bases and J by 4 bases, and 12 bases separated the two germline ends. The CDR3 length is 13 residues. The CDR3 loop is CASSEGGSYGYTF. CDR3 in DNA: TGTGCCAGTAGCGAGGGGGGATCCTATGGCTACACCTTC. Drawing the rest from reference TRBV19 and TRBJ1-2, the complete variable domain is DGGITQSPKYLFRKEGQNVTLSCEQNLNHDAMYWYRQDPGQGLRLIYYSQIVNDFQKGDIAEGYSVSREKKESFPLTVTSAQKNPTAFYLCASSEGGSYGYTFGSGTRLTVV.

This clone showed up just a few times. The chain couples TRBV6-1 to TRBJ2-3; D is perhaps TRBD1 (6 bases). Per the germline V gene, CDR1 is MNHNS and CDR2 is SASEGT. The V end lost 5 bases, the J end lost 6 bases, and 12 bases lay between the germline ends. This CDR3 region has 13 residues. Here the CDR3 DNA reads TGTGCCAGCAGTCCAACAGGGTGGGATACGCAGTATTTT. Amino acid sequence: CASSPTGWDTQYF.

This clone came up a few times. The J gene is TRBJ2-3, the V gene TRBV7-9; no reliable D call. From germline, CDR1 is SEHNR and CDR2 FQNEAQ (reference sequence). This CDR3 has 14 amino acids. Trimming cost V 0 bases and J 0 bases, with 4 bases left between them. CDR3 region: CASSLAGSTDTQYF. CDR3 nucleotides: TGTGCCAGCAGCTTAGCTGGGAGCACAGATACGCAGTATTTT.

V usage is TRBV7-2 and J usage is TRBJ2-2, with no clear D. Germline-derived CDR1 and CDR2 are SGHTA and FQGNSA. Between the trimmed V and J ends, which lost 2 bases and 0 bases, there was a span of 10 bases. The CDR3 extends over 16 amino acids. The CDR3 bases are TGTGCCAGCAGCTTACTTCCGACCCCGAACACCGGGGAGCTGTTTTTT. Its translation is CASSLLPTPNTGELFF.

J is TRBJ2-5 and V is TRBV6-1; TRBD2 aligns across 7 bases. The V and J ends lost 2 bases and 5 bases, in that order; junction bases with no gene match: 8. Looked up from germline, CDR1 is MNHNS and CDR2 is SASEGT. The CDR3 consists of 15 residues. The CDR3 is CASSEQLIGGETQYF. The CDR3, as DNA: TGTGCCAGCAGTGAACAGCTCATCGGGGGGGAGACCCAGTACTTC.

In regard to this clone: A read error may account for a junction end that differs from germline. V gene TRBV11-2 combines with J gene TRBJ2-2; the match to TRBD1 covers 9 bases. Germline-derived CDR1 and CDR2 are SGHAT and FQNNGV. There are 16 residues in the CDR3. In DNA, the CDR3 is TGTGCCAGCAGCCTAGACAGGGGGAAATTCGGCGGGGAGCTGTTTTTT. It is translated as CASSLDRGKFGGELFF.

The chain joins TRBV10-2 to TRBJ2-3; D is possibly TRBD1 or TRBD2 (7 bases each). Germline V gene data show CDR1 as WSHSY and CDR2 as SAAADI. Deletions cut 3 bases from V and 9 bases from J, with 16 bases between. CDR3 length: 14 amino acids. The CDR3 sequence: CASSETNRGGTQYF. The CDR3 region has the DNA TGCGCCAGCAGTGAAACCAACAGGGGAGGGACGCAGTATTTT.

The chain combines TRBV5-4 with TRBJ2-2; TRBD2 matches 10 bases. Germline V gene data show CDR1 as SGHNT and CDR2 as YYREEE (reference sequence). This CDR3 is built from 15 residues. Unmatched junction bases numbered 7, after V lost 4 bases and J lost 7 bases. The CDR3 nucleotides read TGTGCCAGCAGCCGTCTAGCGGGAGCATTCGGGGAGCTGTTTTTT. The encoded protein is CASSRLAGAFGELFF.

This rearrangement joins TRBV9 to TRBJ2-3, with 9 bases lining up with TRBD1. The germline gives CDR1 SGDLS, CDR2 YYNGEE. This CDR3 contains 14 residues. J was trimmed by 6 bases and V by 0 bases; bases with no gene match: 2. In nucleotides, the CDR3 is TGTGCCAGCAGCGTAGGACAGGGGGGCGATACGCAGTATTTT. It specifies CASSVGQGGDTQYF.

On this clone: Sequence at one end of the junction differs from germline and may be a read error. The J gene is TRBJ1-2, the V gene TRBV4-1; no clear D gene. There are 13 residues in the CDR3. Germline CDR1 and CDR2: MGHRA and YSYEKL. The CDR3 DNA reads TGCGCCAGCAGCCAAGCGCCCGGGCCCAGAGAACTCTTC. As protein: CASSQAPGPRELF.

V usage is TRBV18 and J usage is TRBJ1-1; D gene ambiguous. Trimming pared 1 base from V and 5 bases from J, leaving 5 bases between. The V gene's germline CDR1 is KGHSH and CDR2 LQKENI. This CDR3 region has 12 residues. The CDR3 sequence: CASSPQETEAFF. The DNA for the CDR3 is TGTGCCAGCTCACCACAGGAAACTGAAGCTTTCTTT.

The chain has TRBV19 and TRBJ2-2; D possibly corresponds to TRBD1 (5 bases). V shed 6 bases and J shed 7 bases, with 9 bases lying between them. Germline loops: CDR1 LNHDA, CDR2 SQIVND (reference sequence). The length of the CDR3 is 12 residues. The CDR3 DNA follows: TGTGCCAGTAGCCCAGGGTTCGGGGAGCTGTTTTTT. Protein sequence: CASSPGFGELFF.

In this sample, this clone turned up a few times. The chain has TRBV5-1 and TRBJ2-3; D might be TRBD1 (5 bases). Germline V CDR1 and CDR2: SGHRS, YFSETQ. The ends were cut back, 0 bases at V and 5 bases at J, with 16 bases in the middle. CDR3 size: 16 residues. The chain's CDR3 is CASSLEGSTREDTQYF. CDR3 bases: TGCGCCAGCAGCTTGGAGGGGTCGACTCGAGAAGATACGCAGTATTTT. Together with reference TRBV5-1 and TRBJ2-3, the CDR3 gives the full variable domain: KAGVTQTPRYLIKTRGQQVTLSCSPISGHRSVSWYQQTPGQGLQFLFEYFSETQRNKGNFPGRFSGRQFSNSRSEMNVSTLELGDSALYLCASSLEGSTREDTQYFGPGTRLTVL.

CDR3 nucleotides: TGTGCCAGCAGTTACGCGGGAGTGAGCACCGGGGAGCTGTTTTTT. Encoded protein: CASSYAGVSTGELFF. The chain uses TRBV6-6 and TRBJ2-2; 7 bases match TRBD2. The length of the CDR3 is 15 residues. Germline loops: CDR1 MNHNY, CDR2 SVGAGI (reference sequence). Unmatched junction bases numbered 4, after V lost 2 bases and J lost 4 bases.

This chain links TRBV27 with TRBJ2-7; no firm D call. Trimming cost V 7 bases and J 5 bases, with 15 bases left between them. The CDR3 has 13 amino acids. CDR1 is MNHEY and CDR2 is SMNVEV in the germline V gene (reference sequence). CDR3 residues: CASIGRTVHEQYF. The CDR3 coding sequence is TGTGCCAGCATCGGCAGGACGGTCCACGAGCAGTACTTC.

This chain links TRBV6-6 with TRBJ2-2; weak D call: TRBD1 (6 bases). Germline V gene data show CDR1 as MNHNY and CDR2 as SVGAGI (reference sequence). The germline V and J ends were trimmed by 8 bases and 2 bases, with 15 bases remaining between them. The CDR3 extends over 15 amino acids. The CDR3: CASASTGVNTGELFF. CDR3 coding DNA: TGTGCCAGCGCATCGACAGGCGTAAACACCGGGGAGCTGTTTTTT.

V is TRBV5-5 and J is TRBJ2-3, with D unresolved. The V end was cut by 6 bases, the J end by 2 bases, with 13 bases between. Per germline, CDR1 SGHKS and CDR2 YYEKEE (reference sequence). The CDR3 has 14 residues. The CDR3 here is CASTFERITDTQYF. CDR3 sequence (DNA): TGTGCCAGCACGTTCGAGCGCATCACAGATACGCAGTATTTT.

The chain employs TRBV19 and TRBJ1-4; D unresolved. Trimming stripped 7 bases from V and 5 bases from J, with 17 bases between. Germline CDR1 reads LNHDA; CDR2 reads SQIVND (reference sequence). The CDR3 has 15 amino acids. The DNA for the CDR3 is TGTGCCAGTATGGAATCGGAGCCCTCGAATGAAAAACTGTTTTTT. Translation: CASMESEPSNEKLFF.

The chain combines TRBV28 with TRBJ2-5, with TRBD2 as a possible D gene (6 bases). Germline lookup yields CDR1 MDHEN and CDR2 SYDVKM. V was pared by 7 bases and J by 5 bases, with 17 bases between. The CDR3 length is 14 residues. The CDR3, as DNA: TGTGCCAGCAATCAAGCGGGTGGTGGGGAGACCCAGTACTTC. As protein: CASNQAGGGETQYF.

The chain recombines TRBV2 with TRBJ2-5, with 8 bases aligning to TRBD2. Germline V CDR1 and CDR2: SNHLY, FYNNEI. V dropped 1 base and J dropped 2; count of bases not matched to a gene: 3. The CDR3 is made up of 15 amino acids. CDR3 region: CASSEEGLGQETQYF. The CDR3 coding sequence is TGTGCCAGCAGTGAAGAGGGACTAGGGCAAGAGACCCAGTACTTC.